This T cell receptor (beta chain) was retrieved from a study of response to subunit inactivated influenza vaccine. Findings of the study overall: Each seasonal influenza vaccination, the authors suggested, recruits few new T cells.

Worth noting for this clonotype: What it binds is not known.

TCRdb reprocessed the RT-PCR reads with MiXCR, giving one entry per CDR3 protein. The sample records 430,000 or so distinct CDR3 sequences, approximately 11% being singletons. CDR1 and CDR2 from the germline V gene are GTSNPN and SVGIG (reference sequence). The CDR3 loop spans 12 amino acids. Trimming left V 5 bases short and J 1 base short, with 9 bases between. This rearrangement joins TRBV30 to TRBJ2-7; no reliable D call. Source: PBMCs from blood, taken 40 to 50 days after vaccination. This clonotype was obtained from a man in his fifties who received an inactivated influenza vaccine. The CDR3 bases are TGTGCCTGGTCTATTGGATCCTACGAGCAGTACTTC. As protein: CAWSIGSYEQYF.